These 6 T cell receptor beta chains were sequenced from one sample in a study of CD8 T cells in ankylosing spondylitis. TCRdb processed the 5' RACE reads anew with MiXCR; each CDR3 protein has one entry. The data contain some 200,000 distinct CDR3 sequences, about 13% of them singletons. The sequenced sample consisted of blood, either unsorted or a sorted T cell fraction (not recorded which). Source of these receptors: a male donor with ankylosing spondylitis or in good health (not recorded which).

The chain has TRBV4-1 and TRBJ2-1; D is tentatively TRBD1 or TRBD2 (5 bases each). This CDR3 contains 13 residues. V was trimmed by 3 bases and J by 10 bases, leaving 13 bases between them. CDR1 and CDR2 (germline): MGHRA, YSYEKL. The CDR3 spells CASSQDGTAEQFF. As DNA, the CDR3 is TGCGCCAGCAGCCAGGACGGGACCGCAGAGCAGTTCTTC.

The chain recombines TRBV6-1 with TRBJ2-7, with a tentative D call TRBD2 (7 bases). The CDR3 loop spans 17 amino acids. Germline CDR1 reads MNHNS; CDR2 reads SASEGT. V shed 4 bases and J shed 3 bases, with 22 bases lying between them. The DNA of the CDR3 is TGTGCCAGCAGTGGGGGGGGGCCCCAAGTTATCCGCTACGAGCAGTACTTC. This gives the protein CASSGGGPQVIRYEQYF.

This clonotype was seen a handful of times. This sequence joins TRBV7-9 and TRBJ2-3; D possibly uses TRBD1 or TRBD2 (6 bases each). Deletions cut 5 bases from V and 3 bases from J, with 21 bases between. The CDR3 has 17 residues. Germline V gene data show CDR1 as SEHNR and CDR2 as FQNEAQ (reference sequence). As DNA, the CDR3 is TGTGCCAGCAGCCACACCCCGGGGGCCTCCGGGACAGATACGCAGTATTTT. Protein product: CASSHTPGASGTDTQYF.

In nucleotides, the CDR3 is TGTGCCAGCAGCCGAGCCCTAGCGGGGGTCGCAGATACGCAGTATTTT. This translates into CASSRALAGVADTQYF. The chain carries TRBV11-2 and TRBJ2-3; 10 bases are shared with TRBD2. After removal of 5 bases from V and 4 bases from J, the junction contained 9 bases not matched to a gene. Germline values: CDR1 SGHAT, CDR2 FQNNGV. The CDR3 extends over 16 amino acids.

The chain links TRBV4-1 to TRBJ2-1; TRBD1 or TRBD2 may be the D gene (5 bases each). The CDR3 sequence is 17 residues long. V lost 1 base and J 6 bases, leaving 19 bases between the germline ends. Germline assignment: CDR1 MGHRA and CDR2 YSYEKL. CDR3 amino acids: CASSQAGGRGVSNEQFF. The DNA of the CDR3 is TGCGCCAGCAGCCAAGCTGGGGGACGCGGAGTTAGCAATGAGCAGTTCTTC.

The genes are TRBV11-3 and TRBJ1-2, with TRBD1 as a possible D gene (5 bases). The V and J ends lost 4 bases and 0 bases respectively, with 12 bases between them. This CDR3 is 15 amino acids long. Germline V gene data show CDR1 as SGHNT and CDR2 as YENEEA. The CDR3, as DNA: TGTGCCAGCAGCTCCCCCAGGGAAACTAACTATGGCTACACCTTC. This encodes CASSSPRETNYGYTF.